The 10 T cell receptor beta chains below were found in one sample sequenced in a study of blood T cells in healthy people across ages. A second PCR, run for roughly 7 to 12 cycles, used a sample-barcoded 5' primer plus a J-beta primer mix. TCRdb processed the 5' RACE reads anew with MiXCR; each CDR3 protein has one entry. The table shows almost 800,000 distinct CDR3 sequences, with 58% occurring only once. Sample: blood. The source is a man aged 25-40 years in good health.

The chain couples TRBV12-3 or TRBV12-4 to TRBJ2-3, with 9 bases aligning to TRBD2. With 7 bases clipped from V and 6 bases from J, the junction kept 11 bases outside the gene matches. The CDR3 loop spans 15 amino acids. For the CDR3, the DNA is TGTGCCAGCAATTGGGGGACTAGCCGTGACGATACGCAGTATTTT. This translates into CASNWGTSRDDTQYF.

The CDR3 reads CASSQDKLNTEAFF. DNA for the CDR3: TGTGCCAGCAGCCAAGACAAGTTGAACACTGAAGCTTTCTTT. The rearrangement uses TRBV3-1 and TRBJ1-1, with no clear D. Germline CDR1 LGHDT, CDR2 YNNKEL (reference sequence). The CDR3 length is 14 residues. Trimming removed 0 bases from V and 0 bases from J, with 5 bases in between. The full variable domain, rest sourced from reference TRBV3-1 and TRBJ1-1, is DTAVSQTPKYLVTQMGNDKSIKCEQNLGHDTMYWYKQDSKKFLKIMFSYNNKELIINETVPNRFSPKSPDKAHLNLHINSLELGDSAVYFCASSQDKLNTEAFFGQGTRLTVV.

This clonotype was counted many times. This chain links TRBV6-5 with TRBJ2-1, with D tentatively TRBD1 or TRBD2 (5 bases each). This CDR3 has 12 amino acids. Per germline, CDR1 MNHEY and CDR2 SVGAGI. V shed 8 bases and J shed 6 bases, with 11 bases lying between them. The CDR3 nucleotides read TGTGCCAGCTCCCGGGGCGGCAATGAGCAGTTCTTC. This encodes CASSRGGNEQFF.

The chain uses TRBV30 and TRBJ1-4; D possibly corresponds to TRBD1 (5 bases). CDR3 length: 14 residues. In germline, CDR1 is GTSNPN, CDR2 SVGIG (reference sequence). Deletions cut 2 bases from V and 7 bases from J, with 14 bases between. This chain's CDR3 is CAWSQGGFGEKLFF. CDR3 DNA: TGTGCCTGGAGTCAGGGTGGGTTTGGTGAAAAACTGTTTTTT.

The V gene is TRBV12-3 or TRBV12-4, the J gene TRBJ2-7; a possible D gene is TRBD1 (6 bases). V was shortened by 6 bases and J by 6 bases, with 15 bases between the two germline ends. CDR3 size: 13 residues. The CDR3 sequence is CASRTGHLSEQYF. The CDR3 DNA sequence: TGTGCCAGCAGAACAGGGCATTTGAGCGAGCAGTACTTC.

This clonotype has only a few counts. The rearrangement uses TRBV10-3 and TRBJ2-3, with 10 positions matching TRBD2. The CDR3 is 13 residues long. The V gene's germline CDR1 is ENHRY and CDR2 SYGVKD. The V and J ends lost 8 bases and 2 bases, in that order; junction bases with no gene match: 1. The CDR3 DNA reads TGTGCCATCGGACTAGCGGACACAGATACGCAGTATTTT. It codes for CAIGLADTDTQYF.

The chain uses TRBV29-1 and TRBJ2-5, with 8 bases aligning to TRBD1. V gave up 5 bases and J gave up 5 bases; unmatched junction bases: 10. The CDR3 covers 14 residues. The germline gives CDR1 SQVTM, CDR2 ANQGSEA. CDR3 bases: TGCAGCGTTTCGAGGGACAGGTCGGGGGAGACCCAGTACTTC. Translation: CSVSRDRSGETQYF.

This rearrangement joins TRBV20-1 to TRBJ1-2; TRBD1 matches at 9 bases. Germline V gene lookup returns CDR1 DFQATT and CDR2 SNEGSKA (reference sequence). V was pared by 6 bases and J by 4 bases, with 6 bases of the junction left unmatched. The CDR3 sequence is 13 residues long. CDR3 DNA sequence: TGCAGTGCCCACCGGGACAGGGTCTATGGCTACACCTTC. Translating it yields CSAHRDRVYGYTF.

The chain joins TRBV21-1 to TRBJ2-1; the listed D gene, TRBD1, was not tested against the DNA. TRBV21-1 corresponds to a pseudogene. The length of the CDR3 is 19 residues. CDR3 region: CASSNQGALTSQIDNEQFF. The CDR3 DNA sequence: TGTGCCAGCAGCAACCAGGGGGCCCTAACCAGCCAAATAGACAATGAGCAGTTCTTC.

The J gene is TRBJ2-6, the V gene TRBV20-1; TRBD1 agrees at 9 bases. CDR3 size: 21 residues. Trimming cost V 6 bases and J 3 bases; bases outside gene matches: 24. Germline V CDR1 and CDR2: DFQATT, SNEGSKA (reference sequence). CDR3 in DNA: TGCAGTGCGACGGGATGGCGCAAACCGGGACAGGGAGAAAGTGGGGCCAACGTCCTGACTTTC. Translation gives CSATGWRKPGQGESGANVLTF.